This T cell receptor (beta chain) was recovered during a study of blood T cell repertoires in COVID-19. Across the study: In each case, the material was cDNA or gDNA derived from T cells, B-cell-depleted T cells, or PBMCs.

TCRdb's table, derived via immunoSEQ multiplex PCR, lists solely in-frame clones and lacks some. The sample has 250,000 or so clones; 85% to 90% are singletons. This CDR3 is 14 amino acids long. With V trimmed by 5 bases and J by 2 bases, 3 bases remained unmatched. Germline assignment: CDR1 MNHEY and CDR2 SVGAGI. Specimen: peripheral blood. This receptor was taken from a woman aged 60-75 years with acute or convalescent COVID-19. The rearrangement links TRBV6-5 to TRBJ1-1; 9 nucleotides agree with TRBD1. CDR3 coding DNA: TGTGCCAGCAGTCGACAGGGGGAAAACACTGAAGCTTTCTTT. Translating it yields CASSRQGENTEAFF.